These 26 T cell receptor beta chains were all obtained from the same sample, sequenced in a study of T-cell reconstitution after alpha-beta-depleted transplantation in children. Preparation of the TCRbeta library was carried out with unique molecular identifiers. TCRdb reanalysed the PCR reads using MiXCR and keeps one entry per CDR3 protein. The data show approximately 210,000 distinct CDR3 sequences, about a sixth seen once. The sample here was PBMCs, mostly from graft donor cells, taken 360 days after TCRalphabeta/CD19-depleted stem cell transplant. These receptors came from a male patient under 10 years old who had a stem cell transplant for acute lymphoblastic leukemia, so the T cells may come from the graft donor.

The V and J genes are TRBV2 and TRBJ1-5; possible D gene TRBD1, 5 bases. The V and J ends lost 8 bases and 4 bases respectively, with 15 bases between them. Per the germline V gene, CDR1 is SNHLY and CDR2 is FYNNEI. The CDR3 length is 14 residues. The CDR3 sequence: CASLGGSLNQPQHF. The CDR3 nucleotides are TGTGCCAGCTTGGGGGGGAGCCTTAATCAGCCCCAGCATTTT.

This clonotype showed up just a few times. The chain has TRBV9 and TRBJ1-1; D is unclear. From germline, CDR1 is SGDLS and CDR2 YYNGEE. The CDR3 is 14 residues long. V lost 4 bases and J 3 bases, leaving 13 bases between the germline ends. CDR3 DNA: TGTGCCAGCAGCTCCCGGGGTTCGGACACTGAAGCTTTCTTT. Translated: CASSSRGSDTEAFF.

The V gene is TRBV24-1, the J gene TRBJ2-3; weak D call: TRBD2 (6 bases). Deletions cut 3 bases from V and 0 bases from J, with 12 bases between. The CDR3 contains 16 residues. Per germline, CDR1 KGHDR and CDR2 SFDVKD. The CDR3: CATSDVSGFSTDTQYF. The CDR3 DNA sequence: TGTGCCACCAGTGATGTTAGCGGCTTTAGCACAGATACGCAGTATTTT.

The rearrangement joins TRBV29-1 to TRBJ1-2, with TRBD1 matching over 9 bases. Germline V lookup: CDR1 SQVTM, CDR2 ANQGSEA. The CDR3 is 13 amino acids. Unmatched junction bases numbered 6, after V lost 6 bases and J lost 4 bases. The CDR3 nucleotides read TGCAGCGTGAAACAGGGGGCCTCCTATGGCTACACCTTC. It specifies CSVKQGASYGYTF. The variable domain in full, with the rest retrieved from reference TRBV29-1 and TRBJ1-2, is SAVISQKPSRDICQRGTSLTIQCQVDSQVTMMFWYRQQPGQSLTLIATANQGSEATYESGFVIDKFPISRPNLTFSTLTVSNMSPEDSSIYLCSVKQGASYGYTFGSGTRLTVV.

This clonotype was recorded at least ten times. The J gene is TRBJ2-7, the V gene TRBV6-5, with 13 bases fitting TRBD2. V lost 2 bases and J lost 6; bases outside the gene matches: 10. Germline values: CDR1 MNHEY, CDR2 SVGAGI. The CDR3 runs to 17 residues. CDR3 in DNA: TGTGCCAGCAGTTACCAAGGACTAGCGGGGGTTGTAGGCGAGCAGTACTTC. Translating gives CASSYQGLAGVVGEQYF.

In DNA, the CDR3 is TGTGCCAGCAGCCCAGGCAGGGGGGAAAATGAAAAACTGTTTTTT. It specifies CASSPGRGENEKLFF. The gene calls are TRBV7-9 and TRBJ1-4; TRBD1 matches at 7 bases. The CDR3 is made up of 15 amino acids. The germline V gene has CDR1 SEHNR and CDR2 FQNEAQ (reference sequence). J gave up 5 bases and V 5 bases, and 8 bases lay outside the gene matches.

This clonotype was observed a handful of times. V is TRBV28 and J is TRBJ2-1; TRBD2 aligns across 10 bases. Germline V gene data show CDR1 as MDHEN and CDR2 as SYDVKM. The CDR3 is made up of 16 amino acids. V lost 4 bases and J lost 4; bases outside the gene matches: 7. CDR3 residues: CASSSLTSGSYNEQFF. DNA for the CDR3: TGTGCCAGCAGTTCCCTGACTAGCGGGTCGTACAATGAGCAGTTCTTC.

Only a few counts were recorded for this clonotype. V and J are TRBV7-9 and TRBJ2-1; D may match TRBD1 or TRBD2 (5 bases each). The germline V and J ends were trimmed by 7 bases and 4 bases, with 17 bases remaining between them. The length of the CDR3 is 15 residues. CDR1 and CDR2 from the germline V gene are SEHNR and FQNEAQ (reference sequence). The CDR3 DNA is TGTGCCAGCACCGCCATGGGGACGGAGTACAATGAGCAGTTCTTC. The encoded protein is CASTAMGTEYNEQFF.

The rearrangement links TRBV7-2 to TRBJ2-5, with 7 bases aligning to TRBD1. Germline values: CDR1 SGHTA, CDR2 FQGNSA. V dropped 5 bases and J dropped 5; count of bases not matched to a gene: 8. The CDR3 is 14 residues long. CDR3 residues: CASSPGQIGETQYF. The CDR3 nucleotides are TGTGCCAGCAGCCCGGGACAGATAGGGGAGACCCAGTACTTC.

The sample holds a few counts of this clonotype. V gene TRBV19 combines with J gene TRBJ2-1; 8 nucleotides agree with TRBD2. V was pared by 3 bases and J by 6 bases, with 7 bases of the junction left unmatched. The CDR3 loop spans 15 amino acids. Germline V CDR1 and CDR2: LNHDA, SQIVND (reference sequence). The CDR3 sequence is CASSIKRGRGNEQFF. CDR3 DNA: TGTGCCAGTAGTATTAAGCGGGGGCGAGGCAATGAGCAGTTCTTC.

The J gene is TRBJ2-2, the V gene TRBV12-3 or TRBV12-4; the D gene is possibly TRBD2 (5 bases). V shed 2 bases and J shed 7 bases, with 14 bases lying between them. This CDR3 region has 15 residues. The CDR3 region is CASSLRLKGGGELFF. The CDR3 DNA follows: TGTGCCAGCAGTTTAAGGCTAAAAGGAGGCGGGGAGCTGTTTTTT.

The gene calls are TRBV29-1 and TRBJ2-6; the D is unclear. CDR3 length: 14 amino acids. Between the trimmed V and J ends, which lost 7 bases and 4 bases, there was a span of 14 bases. CDR1 and CDR2 from the germline V gene are SQVTM and ANQGSEA. The CDR3 DNA is TGCAGCGCCATAACAATTCCCGGGGCCAACGTCCTGACTTTC. It translates to CSAITIPGANVLTF. Filled out from reference TRBV29-1 and TRBJ2-6, the complete variable domain reads SAVISQKPSRDICQRGTSLTIQCQVDSQVTMMFWYRQQPGQSLTLIATANQGSEATYESGFVIDKFPISRPNLTFSTLTVSNMSPEDSSIYLCSAITIPGANVLTFGAGSRLTVL.

The chain employs TRBV10-1 and TRBJ1-4; 9 bases fit TRBD1. This CDR3 spans 14 amino acids. Germline lookup yields CDR1 WNHNN and CDR2 SYGVQD (reference sequence). With 7 bases clipped from V and 5 bases from J, the junction kept 5 bases outside the gene matches. CDR3 protein: CASTGDRENEKLFF. CDR3 nucleotide sequence: TGCGCCAGCACCGGGGACAGGGAAAATGAAAAACTGTTTTTT.

The chain joins TRBV5-6 to TRBJ2-2; D is possibly TRBD2 (5 bases). The CDR3 contains 16 residues. V lost 0 bases and J 5 bases, leaving 14 bases between the germline ends. Germline V gene lookup returns CDR1 SGHDT and CDR2 YYEEEE. This CDR3 reads CASSLVEGDGTGELFF. The CDR3 nucleotides read TGTGCCAGCAGCTTGGTAGAGGGAGACGGGACCGGGGAGCTGTTTTTT.

The chain employs TRBV12-3 or TRBV12-4 and TRBJ1-5; 7 bases agree with TRBD1. J was trimmed by 0 bases and V by 6 bases; bases with no gene match: 11. There are 17 residues in the CDR3. As DNA, the CDR3 is TGTGCCAGCAGCCGAACGGGACAGTTGAATAGCAATCAGCCCCAGCATTTT. It specifies CASSRTGQLNSNQPQHF.

The V call is TRBV6-4, the J call TRBJ2-2; 11 nucleotides align to TRBD2. Germline CDR1 and CDR2: MRHNA and SNTAGT. CDR3 length equals 16 residues. The trim removed 5 bases at V and 0 bases at J, leaving 2 bases unmatched. The CDR3 DNA reads TGTGCCAGCAGTAAGACTAGCGGGACGAACACCGGGGAGCTGTTTTTT. Translated, it gives CASSKTSGTNTGELFF.

This sequence joins TRBV5-1 and TRBJ1-2; no reliable D call. CDR1 and CDR2 (germline): SGHRS, YFSETQ. The ends were cut back, 4 bases at V and 8 bases at J, with 15 bases in the middle. This CDR3 comprises 13 residues. This CDR3 is CASSPSRVIGYTF. As DNA, the CDR3 is TGCGCCAGCAGCCCGTCCCGGGTAATCGGCTACACCTTC.

The V call is TRBV4-2, the J call TRBJ2-7, with 9 bases fitting TRBD1. This CDR3 spans 18 amino acids. J lost 6 bases, V lost 3 bases, and 18 bases had no gene match. Germline CDR1 LGHNA, CDR2 YNFKEQ. The CDR3 coding sequence is TGTGCCAGCAGCCAGGACGGGACAGGGAGTAATCGGGTTGGCGAGCAGTACTTC. It is translated as CASSQDGTGSNRVGEQYF.

This sequence joins TRBV12-3 or TRBV12-4 and TRBJ2-1; 9 nucleotides match TRBD2. The junction had 11 bases not matched to a gene; V was cut back by 4 bases and J by 4 bases. The CDR3 is 17 amino acids. The DNA of the CDR3 is TGTGCCAGCAGTTCCACCCGGGGCGGGGGGGCTTACAATGAGCAGTTCTTC. Protein sequence: CASSSTRGGGAYNEQFF.

This clonotype was detected a few times. The rearrangement joins TRBV5-1 to TRBJ2-5; no clear D gene. This CDR3 region has 13 residues. V was trimmed by 6 bases and J by 2 bases, leaving 11 bases between them. Per germline, CDR1 SGHRS and CDR2 YFSETQ. CDR3 coding DNA: TGCGCCAGCAAGTTGGGAACTCAAGAGACCCAGTACTTC. It specifies CASKLGTQETQYF.

V usage is TRBV2 and J usage is TRBJ2-5, with 7 bases lining up with TRBD2. In germline, CDR1 is SNHLY, CDR2 FYNNEI. The CDR3 spans 17 residues. The J segment lost 4 bases and the V segment lost 4 bases, leaving 15 bases of the junction unmatched. CDR3 nucleotide sequence: TGTGCCAGCAGTGTGGAGGGAGCGGGACTGGGGGGAGAGACCCAGTACTTC. It yields the protein CASSVEGAGLGGETQYF.

This clonotype was detected a few times. The rearrangement links TRBV20-1 to TRBJ1-1; possible D gene TRBD1, 5 bases. From germline, CDR1 is DFQATT and CDR2 SNEGSKA (reference sequence). V was pared by 3 bases and J by 1 base, with 9 bases between. The CDR3 runs 13 residues. This chain's CDR3 is CSARTGANTEAFF. In nucleotides, the CDR3 is TGCAGTGCTAGGACCGGGGCGAACACTGAAGCTTTCTTT.

This clonotype appeared a few times. The chain uses TRBV3-1 and TRBJ2-7; TRBD1 aligns across 10 bases. Per the germline V gene, CDR1 is LGHDT and CDR2 is YNNKEL (reference sequence). This CDR3 contains 13 residues. J was trimmed by 5 bases and V by 6 bases; bases with no gene match: 4. DNA for the CDR3: TGTGCCAGCAGTCGGGACAGGGGCCACGAGCAGTACTTC. Protein: CASSRDRGHEQYF.

This clonotype was picked up a small number of times. The CDR3 sequence is CASSLPYGYTF. The CDR3 DNA sequence: TGTGCCAGCAGTTTACCCTATGGCTACACCTTC. V is TRBV12-3 or TRBV12-4 and J is TRBJ1-2, with D hard to call. CDR3 size: 11 residues. Trimming removed 2 bases at V and 4 bases at J, with 2 bases between.

This clonotype was detected once. This chain links TRBV12-3 or TRBV12-4 with TRBJ1-4; D call uncertain. The V end lost 5 bases, the J end lost 4 bases, and 14 bases lay between the germline ends. CDR3 length equals 15 residues. CDR3 in amino acids: CASSANGRSNEKLFF. In DNA, the CDR3 is TGTGCCAGCAGTGCCAACGGACGGAGTAATGAAAAACTGTTTTTT.

In its sample, this clonotype was seen many times. V and J are TRBV19 and TRBJ2-5; D is ambiguous. The CDR3 contains 15 residues. Trimming took 3 bases from V and 4 from J, leaving 15 bases between them. CDR1 LNHDA and CDR2 SQIVND come from the germline V gene (reference sequence). Written as DNA, the CDR3 is TGTGCCAGTAGTATCTCAGCACACCAAGGAGAGACCCAGTACTTC. It translates to CASSISAHQGETQYF. Drawing the rest from reference TRBV19 and TRBJ2-5, the complete variable domain is DGGITQSPKYLFRKEGQNVTLSCEQNLNHDAMYWYRQDPGQGLRLIYYSQIVNDFQKGDIAEGYSVSREKKESFPLTVTSAQKNPTAFYLCASSISAHQGETQYFGPGTRLLVL.